This paragraph reports one TCR beta chain. The sample originates from a study of blood T cell repertoires in COVID-19. Study information: Sites across the United States, Italy and Spain contributed samples from acute and convalescent COVID-19. From T cells, B-cell-depleted T cells, or PBMCs came the material, which was cDNA or gDNA.

In the source study's methods: Estimates of nucleated cell counts were drawn from the amplification of reference gene primers. Assay used: immunoSEQ multiplex PCR; TCRdb lists only in-frame clones, some missing. V, J and clone size derive from that table, while D and trimming were established from the DNA sequence. Among hundreds of thousands of clones listed, under 90% were seen once. CDR3 length equals 13 residues. Trimming shortened V by 4 bases and J by 1 base, and 7 bases separated the two germline ends. CDR1 and CDR2 (germline): SGHNT, YENEEA. This TCR was recovered from a woman older than 75 with active or convalescent COVID-19. Sample: peripheral blood. The V call is TRBV11-3, the J call TRBJ1-1; the D is unclear. The CDR3, as DNA: TGTGCCAGCAGCTCCCACACGAACACTGAAGCTTTCTTT. This translates into CASSSHTNTEAFF.